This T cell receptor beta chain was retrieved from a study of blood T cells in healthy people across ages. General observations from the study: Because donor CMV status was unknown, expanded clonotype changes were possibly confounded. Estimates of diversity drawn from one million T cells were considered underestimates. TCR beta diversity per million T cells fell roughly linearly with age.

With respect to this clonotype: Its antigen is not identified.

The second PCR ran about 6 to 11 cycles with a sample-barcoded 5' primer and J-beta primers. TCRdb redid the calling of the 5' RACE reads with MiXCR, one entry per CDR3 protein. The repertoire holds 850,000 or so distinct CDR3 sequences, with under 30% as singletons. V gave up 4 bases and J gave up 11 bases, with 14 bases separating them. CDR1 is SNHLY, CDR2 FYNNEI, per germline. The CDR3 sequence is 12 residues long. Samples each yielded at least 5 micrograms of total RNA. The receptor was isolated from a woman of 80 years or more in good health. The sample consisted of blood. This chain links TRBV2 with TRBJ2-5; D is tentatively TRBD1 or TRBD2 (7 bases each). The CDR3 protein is CASSGQGGKQYF. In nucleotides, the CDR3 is TGTGCCAGCAGTGGGCAGGGGGGGAAGCAGTACTTC.